This T cell receptor (beta chain) emerged from a study of CD8 T cells in Susac syndrome. Across the whole study: When blood was drawn, patients with Susac syndrome were on intravenous immunoglobulin alone, on corticosteroids, or therapy-naive.

The CDR3 runs 16 residues. Germline V CDR1 and CDR2: ENHRY, SYGVKD. Trimming shortened V by 0 bases and J by 1 base, and 13 bases separated the two germline ends. Study-wide points: Susac syndrome CD4+ T cell repertoires showed no clonal expansion.

To note about this clonotype: Its antigen is unknown.

An amount of RNA that ranged from roughly 0.45 to 1 ug was reverse transcribed with random hexamers. By means of immunoSEQ multiplex PCR, TCR beta CDR3 spanning 54 Vbeta and 13 Jbeta underwent amplification. TCRdb re-called the immunoSEQ multiplex PCR reads with MiXCR, one entry per CDR3 protein. The sample holds 170,000 or so distinct CDR3 sequences, over 90% seen once. In contrast to the negatively isolated CD8+ and CD4+ T cells, TEMRA cells were FACS-enriched. The sample consisted of CD4+ T cells from PBMCs. The V call is TRBV10-3, the J call TRBJ2-7; the D gene could be TRBD1 or TRBD2 (6 bases each). This clonotype originated in a human donor with Susac syndrome. The chain's CDR3 is CAISESPGAGSYEQYF. CDR3 DNA: TGTGCCATCAGTGAGTCCCCGGGGGCTGGATCCTACGAGCAGTACTTC.